Listed below are T cell receptor beta chains from one sample, sequenced in a study of regulatory T cells in long-lasting Graves disease. TCRdb fed the multiplex PCR reads into MiXCR, producing one record per CDR3 protein. Of more than 400,000 distinct CDR3 sequences in the sample, about 17% were seen once. These same records also appear under a second study, on T cells in Graves' hyperthyroidism and ophthalmopathy.

The material sequenced was peripheral blood mononuclear cells (PBMCs), taken at new diagnosis, from a patient treated with antithyroid drugs. The receptors were gathered from a woman aged 25-40 years with Graves disease. The CDR3 runs from the conserved cysteine through the conserved F or W. The D gene is left open where the match is weak. Some rows mark clone size as missing; the rest say once, few, many or name a class of expanded clone.

v_call: TRBV10-3; j_call: TRBJ2-1; d_call: .; clone_size: .; cdr3_nt: TGTGCCATCACCCCCGACTTTAGCTCCTACAATGAGCAGTTCTTC; cdr3_aa: CAITPDFSSYNEQFF
v_call: TRBV19; j_call: TRBJ1-5; d_call: .; clone_size: .; cdr3_nt: TGTGCCAGTAGTTCCCATTCCGCAGATAGCAATCAGCCCCAGCATTTT; cdr3_aa: CASSSHSADSNQPQHF
v_call: TRBV20-1; j_call: TRBJ1-4; d_call: .; clone_size: many; cdr3_nt: TGCAGTGCTAGAGACAGCTCGTCTAATGAAAAACTGTTTTTT; cdr3_aa: CSARDSSSNEKLFF
v_call: TRBV20-1; j_call: TRBJ2-7; d_call: .; clone_size: many; cdr3_nt: TGCAGTGCTATCACACCCAGACAGGCCCACGAGCAGTACTTC; cdr3_aa: CSAITPRQAHEQYF
v_call: TRBV6-2/TRBV6-3; j_call: TRBJ1-5; d_call: .; clone_size: many; cdr3_nt: TGTGCCAGCAAAGAACAGAGCAATCAGCCCCAGCATTTT; cdr3_aa: CASKEQSNQPQHF
v_call: TRBV2; j_call: TRBJ1-5; d_call: .; clone_size: many; cdr3_nt: TGTGCCAGCAGTGGTCTTGGGGGATATAGCAATCAGCCCCAGCATTTT; cdr3_aa: CASSGLGGYSNQPQHF
v_call: TRBV11-2; j_call: TRBJ2-3; d_call: .; clone_size: many; cdr3_nt: TGTGCCAGCAGTCGAAACGTCCTAGGGTCGGGCACAGATACGCAGTATTTT; cdr3_aa: CASSRNVLGSGTDTQYF
v_call: TRBV20-1; j_call: TRBJ2-3; d_call: TRBD2; clone_size: few; cdr3_nt: TGCAGTGCTATTGCTTCTAGCGGGAGTTATACGCAGTATTTT; cdr3_aa: CSAIASSGSYTQYF
v_call: TRBV5-1; j_call: TRBJ2-3; d_call: .; clone_size: many; cdr3_nt: TGCGCCAGCAACGGGATTACGCGCACAGATACGCAGTATTTT; cdr3_aa: CASNGITRTDTQYF
v_call: TRBV7-7; j_call: TRBJ2-1; d_call: TRBD2; clone_size: .; cdr3_nt: TGTGCTAGCAGCTTAGGGAGGAGGGGCGGGAGGGCCACCGTGACAACTGAGCAGTTCTTC; cdr3_aa: CASSLGRRGGRATVTTEQFF
v_call: TRBV29-1; j_call: TRBJ1-1; d_call: .; clone_size: many; cdr3_nt: TGCAGCGCAGGGGAAGCTTTCTTT; cdr3_aa: CSAGEAFF
v_call: TRBV29-1; j_call: TRBJ2-2; d_call: .; clone_size: few; cdr3_nt: TGCAGCGTTGAAGTGGGGACCGGGGAGCTGTTTTTT; cdr3_aa: CSVEVGTGELFF
v_call: TRBV11-3; j_call: TRBJ2-3; d_call: TRBD1; clone_size: .; cdr3_nt: TGTGCCAGCAGCGACAGGGGGCTGGGAGATACGCAGTATTTT; cdr3_aa: CASSDRGLGDTQYF
v_call: TRBV12-3/TRBV12-4; j_call: TRBJ1-5; d_call: .; clone_size: few; cdr3_nt: TGTGCCAGCAGTTTGGTGGTCCATCAGCCCCAGCATTTT; cdr3_aa: CASSLVVHQPQHF
v_call: TRBV11-2; j_call: TRBJ2-1; d_call: TRBD2; clone_size: .; cdr3_nt: TGTGCCAGCAACCGAGACAGTCTTAGCGGGAGGGCCTACAATGAGCAGTTCTTC; cdr3_aa: CASNRDSLSGRAYNEQFF
v_call: TRBV7-9; j_call: TRBJ2-3; d_call: TRBD2; clone_size: many; cdr3_nt: TGTGCCAGCAGCCCTACTAGCGGGACGAGCACAGATACGCAGTATTTT; cdr3_aa: CASSPTSGTSTDTQYF
v_call: TRBV9; j_call: TRBJ2-1; d_call: .; clone_size: .; cdr3_nt: TGTGCCAGCAGCTTAGGACTCCGCCTGGGATACAATGAGCAGTTCTTC; cdr3_aa: CASSLGLRLGYNEQFF
v_call: TRBV6-5; j_call: TRBJ2-5; d_call: .; clone_size: .; cdr3_nt: TGTGCCAGCAGTTACTCTAGCAGGGGCTTAGAGACCCAGTACTTC; cdr3_aa: CASSYSSRGLETQYF
v_call: TRBV20-1; j_call: TRBJ2-1; d_call: .; clone_size: many; cdr3_nt: TGCAGTGCTAGAGATATACTTTACAATGAGCAGTTCTTC; cdr3_aa: CSARDILYNEQFF
v_call: TRBV6-1; j_call: TRBJ1-1; d_call: .; clone_size: few; cdr3_nt: TGTGCCAGCAGATTTACAAGGAGTCGGACTGAAGCTTTCTTT; cdr3_aa: CASRFTRSRTEAFF
v_call: TRBV18; j_call: TRBJ1-1; d_call: .; clone_size: .; cdr3_nt: TGTGCCAGCTCACCAGGGACGGACAGAACCTATTTTATGGACACTGAAGCTTTCTTT; cdr3_aa: CASSPGTDRTYFMDTEAFF